This is a list of T cell receptor beta chains from one sample in a study of blood T cell repertoires in COVID-19. The table came from immunoSEQ multiplex PCR; TCRdb's copy has only in-frame clones and leaves some out. The sample holds 75,000 to 100,000 clones; around nine tenths are singletons and the top ten take over 1.5%. The sample was peripheral blood. The origin of the receptors is a man older than 75 with acute or convalescent COVID-19. Each CDR3 is given with its conserved first and last residue. D genes are given only for firm matches. Not every row has a clone size; where given, it reads once, few, many or a size class.

V,D,J,size,DNA,CDR3
TRBV18,-,TRBJ1-5,few,TGTGCCAGCTCAACCGGGAGCCGTCAGCCCCAGCATTTT,CASSTGSRQPQHF
TRBV10-3,-,TRBJ2-1,few,TGTGCCATCAGCGCGGACTCGCTCTCCTACAATGAGCAGTTCTTC,CAISADSLSYNEQFF
TRBV7-9,-,TRBJ2-5,-,TGTGCCAGCAGCTTGATATCAGGGGCGCGAGAGACCCAGTACTTC,CASSLISGARETQYF
TRBV6-6,TRBD1,TRBJ2-7,-,TGTGCCAGCAGTCGGGACAGGGGCTACGAGCAGTACTTC,CASSRDRGYEQYF
TRBV3-1/TRBV3-2,TRBD2,TRBJ2-1,-,TGTGCCAGCAGCCAAGATCTAAGGGCGGGAGAAACGATGACTAGGGAGACCTACAATGAGCAGTTCTTC,CASSQDLRAGETMTRETYNEQFF
TRBV5-4,-,TRBJ2-7,-,TGTGCCAGCAGCTTTGACTTGCGTCGCTACGAGCAGTACTTC,CASSFDLRRYEQYF
TRBV6-5,TRBD2,TRBJ2-1,few,TGTGCCAGCGACGAAGCAGGACTAGGGTCTAATGAGCAGTTCTTC,CASDEAGLGSNEQFF
TRBV27,-,TRBJ2-2,-,TGTGCCAGCGGGAAGCGGACCGGGGAGCTGTTTTTT,CASGKRTGELFF
TRBV10-3,TRBD1,TRBJ1-5,-,TGTGCCATCAGCTCCGGGACAGGGGACAATCAGCCCCAGCATTTT,CAISSGTGDNQPQHF
TRBV7-9,TRBD1,TRBJ2-7,-,TGTGCCAGCAGCTTAGACCTCTCAGGGGGCGAGCAGTACTTC,CASSLDLSGGEQYF
TRBV5-1,-,TRBJ2-3,-,TGCGCCAGCAGCTTGATCCCGGGAGAGCGTACAGATACGCAGTATTTT,CASSLIPGERTDTQYF
TRBV19,-,TRBJ2-2,-,TGTGCCAGTAGTATAGGGGGCTTTCCCACCGGGGAGCTGTTTTTT,CASSIGGFPTGELFF
TRBV23-1,TRBD2,TRBJ2-1,-,TGCGCCAGCCGGGAGCGGGACTACAATGAGCAGTTCTTC,CASRERDYNEQFF
TRBV11-2,-,TRBJ2-7,-,TGTGCCAGCAGCTTAGATAGGCGGGGCGAGCAGTACTTC,CASSLDRRGEQYF
TRBV28,-,TRBJ2-1,-,TGTGCCAGCAGTTTAGAGTCCCCTTACAATGAGCAGTTCTTC,CASSLESPYNEQFF
TRBV28,TRBD2,TRBJ2-3,-,TGTGCCAGCAGCCCAACTAGCGGGAGGCTGAGGTCAGATACGCAGTATTTT,CASSPTSGRLRSDTQYF
TRBV29-1,-,TRBJ2-2,-,TGCAGCGTTGAAGGCAGGGGTTCCGGGGAGCTGTTTTTT,CSVEGRGSGELFF
TRBV10-3,TRBD2,TRBJ2-2,-,TGTGCCATCAGTTCCGCCGGGGCGGGAGCGCGGGGCGGGGAGCTGTTTTTT,CAISSAGAGARGGELFF
TRBV30,-,TRBJ2-7,-,TGTGCCTGGAGTGACTTTTACGAGCAGTACTTC,CAWSDFYEQYF
TRBV7-8,TRBD2,TRBJ2-2,-,TGTGCCAGCAGCTTAGGAGCGGGAGTAAATACCGGGGAGCTGTTTTTT,CASSLGAGVNTGELFF
TRBV5-1,-,TRBJ2-7,-,TGCGCCAGCAGTCGCGACATATACGAGCAGTACTTC,CASSRDIYEQYF
TRBV16,-,TRBJ1-1,-,TGTGCCAGCAGCCTAATGACATTGGGCACTGAAGCTTTCTTT,CASSLMTLGTEAFF
TRBV6-2/TRBV6-3,TRBD1,TRBJ2-1,-,TGTGCCAGCAGTTACCCGTCCGGGACAGGGTCTGAGCAGTTCTTC,CASSYPSGTGSEQFF
TRBV18,TRBD2,TRBJ2-2,-,TGTGCCAGCTCAACTATTCTAGCGGGACTAAACACCGGGGAGCTGTTTTTT,CASSTILAGLNTGELFF
TRBV15,-,TRBJ1-1,-,TGTGCCACCAGCAGAGCAGACAGCCTGGGGGCTTTCTTT,CATSRADSLGAFF
TRBV5-1,TRBD2,TRBJ2-5,-,TGCGCCAGCAGCTTGGTGTTTTCCAGCGGGAGGGCCCAAGAGACCCAGTACTTC,CASSLVFSSGRAQETQYF
TRBV16,-,TRBJ2-7,few,TGTGCCAGCAGCTCAGTGGCAGGGGAAGCAGGCGAGCAGTACTTC,CASSSVAGEAGEQYF
TRBV19,TRBD1,TRBJ1-2,-,TGTGCCAGTAGCTCGACAGGGGGGAGTGGCTACACCTTC,CASSSTGGSGYTF
TRBV19,-,TRBJ1-2,-,TGTGCCAGCAAACAGGCCCCACCGGGCTATGGCTACACCTTC,CASKQAPPGYGYTF
TRBV28,-,TRBJ1-2,few,TGTGCCAGCAGTTTTCCGGGGAACTATGGCTACACCTTC,CASSFPGNYGYTF
TRBV10-3,-,TRBJ2-3,-,TGTGCCATCAGTGACCCCCAGGGAACAGATACGCAGTATTTT,CAISDPQGTDTQYF
TRBV6-4,TRBD1,TRBJ1-4,-,TGTGCCAGCAGTGACCCCGGACAGGGGGGGAATGAAAAACTGTTTTTT,CASSDPGQGGNEKLFF
TRBV28,TRBD2,TRBJ2-3,once,TGTGCCAGCAGTTGGGGGCTAGCGGGAGTTGGGGGCACAGATACGCAGTATTTT,CASSWGLAGVGGTDTQYF
TRBV15,-,TRBJ2-3,once,TGTGCCACCAGCAGAAGGACAGCCACAGATACGCAGTATTTT,CATSRRTATDTQYF
TRBV2,TRBD1,TRBJ2-2,-,TGTGCCAGCCGAAAGGACAGGGGGCCGGGGGAGCTGTTTTTT,CASRKDRGPGELFF
TRBV19,TRBD2,TRBJ2-2,-,TGTGCCAGTAGTCTGTCTAGCGGGACCATGAACACCGGGGAGCTGTTTTTT,CASSLSSGTMNTGELFF
TRBV29-1,-,TRBJ2-5,-,TGCAGCGTTGAGGGCCAGGGAGGCGAGACCCAGTACTTC,CSVEGQGGETQYF
TRBV5-6,TRBD2,TRBJ2-7,-,TGTGCCAGCAGCCCGCTACTAAACAGGGCGGGGGGCTCCTACGAGCAGTACTTC,CASSPLLNRAGGSYEQYF
TRBV19,-,TRBJ2-7,once,TGTGCCAGTAGTATAGCTGACTCCTCCTACGAGCAGTACTTC,CASSIADSSYEQYF
TRBV7-9,-,TRBJ2-5,-,TGTGCCAGCAGCGTCACCGGGACTTGGAAGACGGAGACCCAGTACTTC,CASSVTGTWKTETQYF
TRBV19,-,TRBJ2-1,-,TGTGCCAGTAGTGTGGGAGGCGCCAATGAGCAGTTCTTC,CASSVGGANEQFF
TRBV3-1/TRBV3-2,-,TRBJ1-1,-,TGTGCCAGCAGCCGACAGACAGAAGCTTTCTTT,CASSRQTEAFF
TRBV7-2,TRBD2,TRBJ2-7,-,TGTGCCAGCAGCAGTAGCGGGAGGCTTGACGAGCAGTACTTC,CASSSSGRLDEQYF
TRBV28,-,TRBJ1-1,-,TGTGCCACCTACCCAGGTTTAGGATCCGCTTTCTTT,CATYPGLGSAFF
TRBV19,-,TRBJ2-3,-,TGTGCCAGTAGTAAGCGGGCGCCCACAGATACGCAGTATTTT,CASSKRAPTDTQYF
TRBV28,-,TRBJ1-1,-,TGTGCCAGCAGTTTATTTAGAGGGGAGGGTGAAGCTTTCTTT,CASSLFRGEGEAFF
TRBV15,-,TRBJ2-2,-,TGTGCCACCAGCAGAGATCCGGTGGCGGCGAACACCGGGGAGCTGTTTTTT,CATSRDPVAANTGELFF
TRBV7-6,TRBD1,TRBJ1-2,-,TGTGCCAGCAGCTTGGGGACAGGGTGGGAAGGCGGCTACACCTTC,CASSLGTGWEGGYTF
TRBV11-3,TRBD2,TRBJ2-1,once,TGTGCCAGCAGCTTAGGTGCTAGCGGGAGTAGGGATGAGCAGTTCTTC,CASSLGASGSRDEQFF
TRBV19,TRBD1,TRBJ2-2,-,TGTGCCAGTACCAAACTCCCCGGGACAGGGAACACCGGGGAGCTGTTTTTT,CASTKLPGTGNTGELFF
TRBV7-9,-,TRBJ2-6,-,TGTGCCAGCAGCCTGAGGGTGGCTGGGGCCAACGTCCTGACTTTC,CASSLRVAGANVLTF
TRBV2,TRBD2,TRBJ2-3,-,TGTGCCAGCGGGCCCCCAAAAGCGGGACCTAGCACAGATACGCAGTATTTT,CASGPPKAGPSTDTQYF
TRBV2,-,TRBJ1-1,few,TGTGCCAGCAGTGACAGGGAGAACACTGAAGCTTTCTTT,CASSDRENTEAFF
TRBV29-1,-,TRBJ2-6,-,TGCAGCGTTAGTTCACAGTCTGGGGCCAACGTCCTGACTTTC,CSVSSQSGANVLTF
TRBV4-3,TRBD2,TRBJ2-7,-,TGCGCCAGCGGACTAGCGGGAGTTGGGTCTCGCGAGCAGTACTTC,CASGLAGVGSREQYF
TRBV5-4,TRBD1,TRBJ2-1,-,TGTGCCAGCACCTCGACAGGGGGTAGCTACAATGAGCAGTTCTTC,CASTSTGGSYNEQFF
TRBV7-3,TRBD2,TRBJ2-3,-,TGTGCCAGCAGCTTTTTTAGCGGGGTGACAGATACGCAGTATTTT,CASSFFSGVTDTQYF
TRBV5-1,TRBD1,TRBJ2-7,-,TGCGCCAGCAGCTTGGAACGGACAGGGGGCGAAGGGCAGTACTTC,CASSLERTGGEGQYF